The 14 T cell receptor beta chains below all came from one sample that was sequenced in a study of cytomegalovirus exposure and HLA in healthy donors. Both 60 Vbeta primers and 13 Jbeta primers went into the PCR. The protocol was immunoSEQ multiplex PCR, while the TCRdb copy is restricted to in-frame clones and leaves out a portion. The table shows roughly 140,000 clones, with almost 80% occurring only once. The material sequenced was PBMCs. Every receptor here comes from a woman between 25 and 40 years old in good health and CMV-seronegative.

About this clone itself: The identical CDR3 is also encoded by other nucleotide sequences in the sample. The chain uses TRBV29-1 and TRBJ1-1, with D hard to call. Germline CDR1 reads SQVTM; CDR2 reads ANQGSEA. The CDR3 sequence is 10 residues long. Trimming stripped 6 bases from V and 1 base from J, with 3 bases between. Here the CDR3 reads CSVRNTEAFF. In DNA form, the CDR3 reads TGCAGCGTCAGGAACACTGAAGCTTTCTTT. Full variable domain (remainder filled in from reference TRBV29-1 and TRBJ1-1): SAVISQKPSRDICQRGTSLTIQCQVDSQVTMMFWYRQQPGQSLTLIATANQGSEATYESGFVIDKFPISRPNLTFSTLTVSNMSPEDSSIYLCSVRNTEAFFGQGTRLTVV.

This clone has more than one count but fewer than ten. The rearrangement joins TRBV25-1 to TRBJ2-3; D gene uncertain. Germline-derived CDR1 and CDR2 are MGHDK and SYGVNS. V was trimmed by 4 bases and J by 4 bases, leaving 6 bases between them. This CDR3 is 12 amino acids long. The CDR3 DNA reads TGTGCCAGCAGTGCTTCGGCAGATACGCAGTATTTT. The encoded protein is CASSASADTQYF.

The V call is TRBV13, the J call TRBJ2-5, with D possibly matching TRBD1 (6 bases). Germline CDR1 and CDR2: PRHDT and FYEKMQ (reference sequence). Between the trimmed V and J ends, which lost 1 base and 2 bases, there was a span of 11 bases. The CDR3 spans 15 residues. CDR3 loop: CASSLDGQGQETQYF. The CDR3 DNA reads as TGTGCCAGCAGCTTAGACGGGCAGGGGCAAGAGACCCAGTACTTC.

J is TRBJ1-1 and V is TRBV18; 9 positions agree with TRBD1. The CDR3 is 14 residues long. Germline V gene lookup returns CDR1 KGHSH and CDR2 LQKENI. Unmatched junction bases numbered 8, after V lost 3 bases and J lost 9 bases. The CDR3 here is CASSPSTGTGKAFF. CDR3 nucleotide sequence: TGTGCCAGCTCACCGTCAACCGGGACAGGGAAAGCTTTCTTT.

This clone was detected only once. This rearrangement joins TRBV4-3 to TRBJ2-7, with TRBD2 as a possible D gene (5 bases). CDR1 and CDR2 (germline): LGHNA, YSLEER. This CDR3 spans 14 amino acids. The V end was cut by 0 bases, the J end by 0 bases, with 6 bases between. The CDR3 nucleotides read TGCGCCAGCAGCCAAGATGAGGGCTCCTACGAGCAGTACTTC. This translates into CASSQDEGSYEQYF.

The V call is TRBV9, the J call TRBJ1-6; D might be TRBD1 (5 bases). Trimming removed 4 bases from V and 12 bases from J, with 11 bases in between. The CDR3 has 12 residues. Germline CDR1 and CDR2: SGDLS and YYNGEE. Written as DNA, the CDR3 is TGTGCCAGCAGCCCCGACAGTTTACCCCTCCACTTT. Residues: CASSPDSLPLHF.

This clone was seen just once. The chain joins TRBV4-1 to TRBJ2-3; unclear D gene. Trimming shortened V by 1 base and J by 4 bases, and 18 bases separated the two germline ends. The CDR3 has 17 residues. Germline values: CDR1 MGHRA, CDR2 YSYEKL. The CDR3: CASSQVPSQASADTQYF. CDR3 in DNA: TGCGCCAGCAGCCAAGTTCCATCCCAGGCAAGTGCAGATACGCAGTATTTT.

The J gene is TRBJ1-2, the V gene TRBV7-3; D is perhaps TRBD1 (6 bases). CDR3 length: 15 amino acids. Germline values: CDR1 SGHTA, CDR2 FQGTGA. The V and J ends lost 5 bases and 5 bases respectively, with 18 bases between them. The CDR3 coding sequence is TGTGCCAGCAGCCTCCGTACGGACAGCGCTTATGGCTACACCTTC. Translating gives CASSLRTDSAYGYTF. Full variable domain (outside the CDR3, taken from reference TRBV7-3 and TRBJ1-2): GAGVSQTPSNKVTEKGKYVELRCDPISGHTALYWYRQSLGQGPEFLIYFQGTGAADDSGLPNDRFFAVRPEGSVSTLKIQRTERGDSAVYLCASSLRTDSAYGYTFGSGTRLTVV.

The V call is TRBV19, the J call TRBJ1-3; D is uncertain. Germline lookup yields CDR1 LNHDA and CDR2 SQIVND (reference sequence). V was shortened by 5 bases and J by 0 bases, with 8 bases between the two germline ends. This CDR3 is 14 amino acids long. The CDR3 nucleotides are TGTGCCAGTAGTTACACTACCTCTGGAAACACCATATATTTT. It specifies CASSYTTSGNTIYF. Supplemented by reference TRBV19 and TRBJ1-3, the full variable domain reads DGGITQSPKYLFRKEGQNVTLSCEQNLNHDAMYWYRQDPGQGLRLIYYSQIVNDFQKGDIAEGYSVSREKKESFPLTVTSAQKNPTAFYLCASSYTTSGNTIYFGEGSWLTVV.

This rearrangement joins TRBV5-8 to TRBJ2-5, with 8 bases aligning to TRBD2. V was pared by 4 bases and J by 4 bases, with 9 bases of the junction left unmatched. Germline CDR1 and CDR2: SGHTS and YDEGEE. The CDR3 is 15 residues long. The CDR3 sequence: CASSPIPRGGETQYF. The DNA for the CDR3 is TGTGCCAGCAGCCCTATACCCCGGGGGGGAGAGACCCAGTACTTC. The variable domain in full, completed from reference TRBV5-8 and TRBJ2-5, reads EAGVTQSPTHLIKTRGQQATLRCSPISGHTSVYWYQQALGLGLQFLLWYDEGEERNRGNFPPRFSGRQFPNYSSELNVNALELEDSALYLCASSPIPRGGETQYFGPGTRLLVL.

J is TRBJ1-2 and V is TRBV6-1; TRBD1 agrees at 11 bases. From germline, CDR1 is MNHNS and CDR2 SASEGT. This CDR3 spans 14 amino acids. Trimming at V came to 6 bases and at J to 3 bases, leaving 3 bases not matched to a gene. CDR3 sequence reads: CASRQGQGDYGYTF. CDR3 sequence (DNA): TGTGCCAGCAGGCAGGGACAGGGGGACTATGGCTACACCTTC.

The chain recombines TRBV2 with TRBJ2-7; D is possibly TRBD1 (5 bases). The CDR3 is 11 amino acids. Trimming pared 5 bases from V and 5 bases from J, leaving 7 bases between. CDR1 and CDR2 (germline): SNHLY, FYNNEI. DNA for the CDR3: TGTGCCAGCAGTCAGGGTAACGAGCAGTACTTC. Amino acid sequence: CASSQGNEQYF.

The chain links TRBV5-6 to TRBJ2-7, with 11 nucleotides matching TRBD1. Unmatched junction bases numbered 3, after V lost 4 bases and J lost 3 bases. The CDR3 length is 14 residues. CDR1 and CDR2 from the germline V gene are SGHDT and YYEEEE. CDR3 sequence: CASSAGTGGYEQYF. The DNA of the CDR3 is TGTGCCAGCAGCGCCGGGACAGGGGGCTACGAGCAGTACTTC.

The rearrangement uses TRBV11-1 and TRBJ2-5, with a weak D call TRBD2 (5 bases). Trimming stripped 3 bases from V and 2 bases from J, with 7 bases between. Germline CDR1 reads SGHAT; CDR2 reads FQDESV (reference sequence). This CDR3 spans 13 amino acids. The CDR3 DNA reads as TGTGCCAGCAGCTTCGGGATTCAAGAGACCCAGTACTTC. Its translation is CASSFGIQETQYF.